This T cell receptor (beta chain) was sequenced for a study of T cell responses to AZD1222 COVID-19 vaccine. Notes on this clone: Its antigen is not known.

Broader study findings: After the peak T cell response, and only then, were repertoires sampled.

Assay used: immunoSEQ multiplex PCR; TCRdb lists only in-frame clones, some missing. This table has about 120,000 clones, roughly nine tenths appearing once. The CDR3 is made up of 14 amino acids. Germline CDR1 is KGHSH and CDR2 is LQKENI. The V end lost 5 bases, the J end lost 0 bases, and 8 bases lay between the germline ends. The gene calls are TRBV18 and TRBJ1-3, with D possibly being TRBD1 (6 bases). Here the sequenced sample was peripheral blood, taken on day 0 of AZD1222 vaccination. The clonotype originates from an adult in good health. The CDR3 reads CASSTGSSGNTIYF. CDR3 bases: TGTGCCAGCTCAACAGGGAGCTCTGGAAACACCATATATTTT.